This TCR beta chain was documented in a study of shared clonotypes between healthy human individuals. Comments on this clone: Its antigen is as yet unknown.

Only Caucasian adults living in Nashville, Tennessee served as donors. V was pared by 6 bases and J by 8 bases, with 10 bases between. This CDR3 is built from 12 residues. Germline V gene data show CDR1 as MDHEN and CDR2 as SYDVKM. At a deep level, the assay was run. Data came from immunoSEQ multiplex PCR; TCRdb stores just in-frame clones and leaves some out. The sample has fewer than 3 million clones; around 92% are singletons. Whole-study results and caveats: A reduction in generation probabilities was seen for non-shared clonotypes relative to those shared by all four donors. Investigators collected only blood, and repertoires in tissues likely differ.

This chain connects TRBV28 to TRBJ1-4; D uncertain. The clonotype comes from a young man in good health. Some clones in this sample may be carry-over from other donors' samples. The material sequenced was naive CD4+ T cells from PBMCs. Subset: CD45RA+ positively selected. The CDR3 DNA is TGTGCCAGCAGCCCCAGCGGGGAAAAACTGTTTTTT. This sequence encodes CASSPSGEKLFF.